This T cell receptor beta chain was captured by sequencing in a study of early T cells in non-severe SARS-CoV-2 infection. V shed 1 base and J shed 0 bases, with 7 bases lying between them. The CDR3 runs to 15 residues. This clonotype turned up a few times. MiXCR was run by TCRdb on the 5' RACE reads, yielding one entry per CDR3 protein. This sample has tens of thousands of distinct CDR3 sequences, with 10% to 15% found just once. Sequencing was done on a sample of whole blood. The TCR sequence derives from an adult who was a healthcare worker with PCR-confirmed SARS-CoV-2 infection or an uninfected control (not recorded which). The chain has TRBV12-3 or TRBV12-4 and TRBJ2-4; a weak D match, TRBD2 (5 bases). For the CDR3, the DNA is TGTGCCAGCAGTTTAGAGCGGAGAGCCAAAAACATTCAGTACTTC. It yields the protein CASSLERRAKNIQYF.